This T cell receptor beta chain was sequenced in a study of cytomegalovirus exposure and HLA in healthy donors. Study-level background: Early release data held about 85 million unique TCRs from HLA-typed donors. Study findings and constraints: A later analysis linked a missense variant in DCLRE1C to the trimming of TCR beta V and J genes. In most subjects, TCR beta sequences reportedly gave accurate predictions of HLA-A and HLA-B alleles. In a later analysis, TCR association rates varied by HLA locus: DRB1 most, HLA-C fewest.

Primers for the PCR totalled 60 Vbeta and 13 Jbeta. Method: immunoSEQ multiplex PCR; TCRdb's copy keeps in-frame clones and lacks some. The sample yields roughly 100,000 clones, 60% to 85% seen once. Turning to this clone: No antigen is known for it.

After removal of 2 bases from V and 2 bases from J, the junction contained 3 bases not matched to a gene. Germline CDR1 reads MNHEY; CDR2 reads SVGAGI. CDR3 length: 15 residues. The receptor's source is a female donor in good health and CMV-seropositive. Sequencing was carried out using PBMCs. The V gene is TRBV6-5, the J gene TRBJ2-7; 10 bases are shared with TRBD1. The chain's CDR3 is CASSYRGQGAYEQYF. In nucleotides, the CDR3 is TGTGCCAGCAGTTACCGAGGACAGGGGGCCTACGAGCAGTACTTC.